The clone carrying this T cell receptor (beta chain) was observed a few times. What it binds is unknown. The CDR3 extends over 14 amino acids. The germline CDR1 and CDR2 sequences are SGDLS and YYNGEE. Trimming removed 4 bases at V and 6 bases at J, with 17 bases between. CD25-based Treg depletion was applied to purified naive CD4+ T cells. Study-level results: The TCR gene usage of tumor memory CD4+ T cells clustered together with blood and lymph node memory CD4+ cells and with lymph node naive CD4+ cells. Tumor Treg TCRs overlapped most with tumor naive CD4+ cells. The larger cohort examined one V-J beta rearrangement, not whole repertoires.

TCRdb itself ran the 5' RACE reads through MiXCR, one entry per CDR3 protein. The sample contains around 29,000 distinct CDR3 sequences, roughly 24% of which appear only once. The sample was naive CD4+ T cells sorted from a lymph node. Documented subset: naive CD4+ T cells, CD4+CD45RA+CD25-. This receptor was taken from a female donor with breast cancer. The J gene is TRBJ2-7, the V gene TRBV9, with D possibly matching TRBD2 (6 bases). The CDR3 DNA follows: TGTGCCAGCAGCCCCGGAGGGCATTCGCTCGAGCAGTACTTC. It yields the protein CASSPGGHSLEQYF.